The entry below gives a single T cell receptor (beta chain) sequence along with its context. This clonotype was counted many times. No antigen is known for it. Per-base quality was not reported, and no clone a single base away is much larger than it. The data belong to a study of CD8 T cells in ankylosing spondylitis (dated by TCRdb to 2016 to 2017). Notes on the research overall: T cell receptor beta repertoires were profiled in healthy donors and ankylosing spondylitis patients so that disease-linked TCR variants could be found. The full study cohort was made up of approximately 27 ankylosing spondylitis patients and roughly 98 healthy donors. Peripheral blood samples were taken, and synovial fluid was additionally collected from ankylosing spondylitis patients.

Study-wide conclusions, independent of this receptor: Blood from ankylosing spondylitis patients appeared to be characterized by a TCR beta motif made up of several highly homologous amino acid variants. Significant enrichment of the disease-linked clones was reported in matched synovial fluid samples from ankylosing spondylitis patients. Some TCR beta motif variants had previously been reported in synovial fluid and blood of reactive arthritis patients, which suggested common disease-initiation mechanisms. A CD8+ phenotype was shown by the disease-linked clones, which were found at relatively low frequencies in peripheral blood.

TCRdb records Illumina HiSeq 2500 as the sequencer. TCR beta libraries were prepared by quantitative 5'-RACE with molecular barcodes. Per the authors' processing: A new computational method, built on a probabilistic model of VDJ rearrangement, was used to identify disease-linked TCR variants. Using fastp at Q25 and MiXCR, TCRdb reprocessed the public reads and kept productive beta chains. Identical CDR3 protein sequences are pooled into one entry, listed with their most common genes and DNA. These V and J calls originate from TCRdb's pipeline instead of the authors' own analysis. This sample is represented by under 250,000 distinct CDR3 sequences; 10% to 13% of them were singletons. Jointly, the top ten make up approximately 2.5% of the sample. The sample taken for sequencing was blood, either unsorted or a sorted T cell fraction (not recorded which). The TCR sequence derives from a male donor with ankylosing spondylitis or in good health (not recorded which).

The DNA sequence is TGTGCCAGCAGCCCCCGTCGGGGCGTAGGCACAGATACGCAGTATTTT. Translated, it reads CASSPRRGVGTDTQYF. Recombination joined TRBV12-3 or TRBV12-4 with TRBJ2-3, with a tentative D call of TRBD1 or TRBD2, each matching 5 bases. Taken from cysteine to phenylalanine, the CDR3 has 16 residues. The CDR3 DNA has 48 bases and is translated from base 1. Relative to germline, V is 6 bases shorter and J is 1 base shorter, with 17 bases between their ends.